This TCR beta chain was recovered during a study of sequential checkpoint blockade in melanoma. Study overall: Arm A got nivolumab then ipilimumab; arm B the reverse, 1:1.

As to treatment: randomized to nivolumab then ipilimumab (arm A) or the reverse (arm B). Patients had received no earlier DNA-damaging chemotherapy. CDR1 is SGHTA, CDR2 FQGNSA, per germline. This CDR3 is built from 14 residues. V gave up 4 bases and J gave up 3 bases, with 10 bases separating them. This clone showed up just a few times. The method was immunoSEQ multiplex PCR; TCRdb's version includes in-frame clones alone and lacks a portion of them. The table includes roughly 20,000 clones, roughly 74% detected once. The specimen comprised CD8+ T cells sorted from blood (inferred from file names), sampled from a patient given nivolumab and ipilimumab in sequence. The receptor's source is a human donor with melanoma. The chain links TRBV7-2 to TRBJ1-5; D is possibly TRBD1 (6 bases). CDR3 bases: TGTGCCAGCAGCTCCGGACAGAACAATCAGCCCCAGCATTTT. Protein: CASSSGQNNQPQHF.